This TCR beta chain was identified during a study of T cell responses to AZD1222 COVID-19 vaccine. On this clone itself: What it recognizes is unknown.

Whole-study results and caveats: Females made up more of the donors, who were largely white British, and clonal diversity may have come out too low. Spike was spanned by vaccine-associated CD4 TCRs, which were dominant at 160-218 and 743-854.

Measured with immunoSEQ multiplex PCR; TCRdb has only the in-frame clones, and not every one. In the table there are some 130,000 clones, 90% of which are singletons. The sample consisted of peripheral blood, taken on day 0 of AZD1222 vaccination. The receptor's source is an adult in good health.

This CDR3 is CASSLVQPPYEQYF. In DNA, the CDR3 is TGTGCCAGCAGTTTGGTACAGCCCCCCTACGAGCAGTACTTC. The genes are TRBV27 and TRBJ2-7; D remains unclear. V was shortened by 3 bases and J by 2 bases, with 11 bases between the two germline ends. The CDR3 has 14 residues. Per the germline V gene, CDR1 is MNHEY and CDR2 is SMNVEV (reference sequence).